One and the same sample provided the 8 T cell receptor beta chains below, sequenced in a study of OX40 agonist ivuxolimab in advanced cancers. Sequencing was performed with immunoSEQ multiplex PCR; in TCRdb, only in-frame clones are kept and a portion is missing. The sample has some 17,000 clones, about 92% seen once. Sequencing used CD4+ or CD8+ T cells sorted from blood, obtained in a trial of the OX40 agonist ivuxolimab. The receptors stem from an adult with an advanced solid tumor such as melanoma, head and neck, liver or kidney cancer.

The rearrangement joins TRBV28 to TRBJ1-1; TRBD1 is a possible D gene (5 bases). Germline V gives CDR1 MDHEN, CDR2 SYDVKM. V lost 3 bases, J lost 4 bases, and 15 bases lay in between. The CDR3 totals 15 residues. The CDR3 sequence: CASSFPAGRGTEAFF. CDR3 nucleotides: TGTGCCAGCAGTTTCCCGGCGGGGCGGGGCACTGAAGCTTTCTTT.

The chain uses TRBV27 and TRBJ1-2; D not certain. Looked up from germline, CDR1 is MNHEY and CDR2 is SMNVEV (reference sequence). The CDR3 loop spans 12 amino acids. Trimming shortened V by 7 bases and J by 3 bases, and 9 bases separated the two germline ends. CDR3 protein: CASTLAHYGYTF. CDR3 bases: TGTGCCAGCACACTCGCCCACTATGGCTACACCTTC.

The chain is built from TRBV28 and TRBJ2-2, with 9 bases lining up with TRBD1. J lost 6 bases, V lost 6 bases, and 5 bases had no gene match. Germline V lookup: CDR1 MDHEN, CDR2 SYDVKM. This CDR3 has 14 residues. CDR3 sequence reads: CASSQDRGPGELFF. DNA of the CDR3: TGTGCCAGCAGCCAGGACAGGGGACCCGGGGAGCTGTTTTTT.

The rearrangement joins TRBV13 to TRBJ1-5; possible D gene TRBD1, 5 bases. Germline V lookup: CDR1 PRHDT, CDR2 FYEKMQ (reference sequence). V gave up 6 bases and J gave up 1 base, with 10 bases separating them. CDR3 length equals 14 residues. This chain's CDR3 is CASSAGVSNQPQHF. CDR3 bases: TGTGCCAGCAGTGCGGGGGTCAGCAATCAGCCCCAGCATTTT.

V is TRBV11-3 and J is TRBJ2-3, with D possibly TRBD2 on 5 matching bases. Trimming stripped 2 bases from V and 3 bases from J, with 18 bases between. This CDR3 is 17 amino acids long. Germline CDR1 SGHNT, CDR2 YENEEA. This CDR3 is CASSLTGREIGTDTQYF. DNA of the CDR3: TGTGCCAGCAGCTTAACCGGTCGGGAAATTGGGACAGATACGCAGTATTTT. The variable domain in full, completed from reference TRBV11-3 and TRBJ2-3, reads EAGVVQSPRYKIIEKKQPVAFWCNPISGHNTLYWYLQNLGQGPELLIRYENEEAVDDSQLPKDRFSAERLKGVDSTLKIQPAELGDSAVYLCASSLTGREIGTDTQYFGPGTRLTVL.

This chain connects TRBV9 to TRBJ2-3, with D perhaps TRBD2 (5 bases). Trimming removed 4 bases at V and 5 bases at J, with 14 bases between. The CDR3 length is 14 residues. Germline CDR1 SGDLS, CDR2 YYNGEE. The CDR3 sequence: CASSNSAEVDTQYF. Here the CDR3 DNA reads TGTGCCAGCAGCAATAGCGCAGAGGTAGATACGCAGTATTTT.

The J gene is TRBJ2-1, the V gene TRBV19; 7 bases are shared with TRBD2. J was trimmed by 8 bases and V by 10 bases; bases with no gene match: 8. The CDR3 covers 12 residues. Germline assignment: CDR1 LNHDA and CDR2 SQIVND (reference sequence). CDR3 residues: CATGLDGDEQFF. Here the CDR3 DNA reads TGTGCCACCGGACTAGACGGGGATGAGCAGTTCTTC.

V and J are TRBV15 and TRBJ2-3, with D perhaps matching TRBD2 (5 bases). Germline V gene data show CDR1 as LNHNV and CDR2 as YYDKDF (reference sequence). V lost 0 bases to trimming and J lost 4 bases, with 14 bases between them. This CDR3 comprises 16 residues. DNA for the CDR3: TGTGCCACCAGCAGAGATAGGATGGGAGTGCCAGATACGCAGTATTTT. Translation: CATSRDRMGVPDTQYF.